Each of the 14 T cell receptor beta chains below was sequenced from the same sample in a study of tumor-infiltrating lymphocytes in oesophageal squamous cell carcinoma. TCRdb called the PCR reads again in MiXCR, with one record for every CDR3 protein. The repertoire holds 20,000 or so distinct CDR3 sequences, 40% to 50% seen once, with 35% to 50% in the top ten. Source material: esophageal tumor tissue. Receptors originate from a male donor with esophageal squamous cell carcinoma.

The table lists this clonotype with many counts. The chain recombines TRBV18 with TRBJ2-3; 9 nucleotides line up with TRBD2. The CDR3 has 17 residues. J was trimmed by 3 bases and V by 4 bases; bases with no gene match: 11. Germline V gives CDR1 KGHSH, CDR2 LQKENI. The CDR3: CASSQSRLAAGTDTQYF. In DNA, the CDR3 is TGTGCCAGCTCACAATCCCGACTAGCGGCGGGGACAGATACGCAGTATTTT.

This clonotype is a singleton in its sample. The chain carries TRBV7-9 and TRBJ2-1, with D unresolved. This CDR3 spans 13 amino acids. Germline values: CDR1 SEHNR, CDR2 FQNEAQ (reference sequence). Trimming cost V 5 bases and J 13 bases, with 18 bases left between them. CDR3 coding DNA: TGTGCCAGCAGCATCCTTTATGGCAGCAGCCAGTTCTTC. Residues: CASSILYGSSQFF.

In DNA form, the CDR3 reads TGTGCCAGCAGCTTAGATCTAGCGGGAGGCCACAATGAGCAGTTCTTC. It encodes CASSLDLAGGHNEQFF. The chain links TRBV7-6 to TRBJ2-5; TRBD2 matches at 11 bases. The DNA matches TRBJ2-1 better at its end, which makes the J call doubtful. The CDR3 covers 16 residues. Germline V gene lookup returns CDR1 SGHVS and CDR2 FNYEAQ.

V usage is TRBV7-3 and J usage is TRBJ2-6; the match to TRBD1 covers 8 bases. V dropped 4 bases and J dropped 0; count of bases not matched to a gene: 5. CDR1 SGHTA and CDR2 FQGTGA come from the germline V gene. The CDR3 runs to 17 residues. CDR3 bases: TGTGCCAGCAGCTCCGGACAGGGACGCTCTGGGGCCAACGTCCTGACTTTC. This gives the protein CASSSGQGRSGANVLTF.

The chain carries TRBV7-3 and TRBJ1-2; the D gene is possibly TRBD1 (5 bases). Germline assignment: CDR1 SGHTA and CDR2 FQGTGA. Trimming left V 2 bases short and J 11 bases short, with 12 bases between. This CDR3 is built from 12 residues. Written as DNA, the CDR3 is TGTGCCAGCAGCTTAGGCCGGGACGGATACACCTTC. It codes for CASSLGRDGYTF.

The chain carries TRBV28 and TRBJ2-5, with unresolved D. TRBJ2-7 matches the DNA end more closely, so the J call is doubtful. The CDR3 runs 14 residues. Germline CDR1 MDHEN, CDR2 SYDVKM. The CDR3 nucleotides are TGTGCCAGCAGTTCCTGGACGGTATCCTACGAGCAGTACTTC. Translating it yields CASSSWTVSYEQYF.

This clonotype was observed many times. V gene TRBV6-1 combines with J gene TRBJ2-1, with TRBD1 matching 9 bases. Trimming cost V 6 bases and J 4 bases; bases outside gene matches: 4. Germline CDR1 and CDR2: MNHNS and SASEGT. CDR3 length: 14 amino acids. For the CDR3, the DNA is TGTGCCAGCAGCCGCGGGACAGGGTACAATGAGCAGTTCTTC. Translated, it gives CASSRGTGYNEQFF.

This clonotype is labeled as medium-sized. The chain joins TRBV14 to TRBJ2-3; 9 bases align to TRBD2. J gave up 2 bases and V 4 bases, and 4 bases lay outside the gene matches. The CDR3 has 15 amino acids. Germline V gene sequence: CDR1 SGHDN, CDR2 FVKESK. The CDR3: CASSPGTSITDTQYF. The DNA for the CDR3 is TGTGCCAGCAGCCCCGGGACTAGCATCACAGATACGCAGTATTTT.

The chain recombines TRBV28 with TRBJ2-3, with D maybe TRBD2 (6 bases). CDR1 is MDHEN and CDR2 is SYDVKM in the germline V gene. The V and J ends lost 11 bases and 3 bases respectively, with 15 bases between them. CDR3 length: 13 residues. The CDR3 loop is CAWRGRATDTQYF. CDR3 nucleotide sequence: TGTGCCTGGAGGGGCAGGGCTACAGATACGCAGTATTTT.

This sequence joins TRBV7-3 and TRBJ2-5, with 11 bases identical to TRBD2. The DNA end favors TRBJ2-1, so the J call may be wrong. The CDR3 has 15 amino acids. The germline CDR1 and CDR2 sequences are SGHTA and FQGTGA. The CDR3 DNA reads TGTGCCAGCAGCGCCCGACTAGCGGGGCACAATGAGCAGTTCTTC. This sequence encodes CASSARLAGHNEQFF.

This chain uses TRBV7-9 with TRBJ2-1; D gene unclear. Trimming stripped 0 bases from V and 3 bases from J, with 6 bases between. Germline V gene lookup returns CDR1 SEHNR and CDR2 FQNEAQ (reference sequence). The CDR3 loop spans 14 amino acids. The CDR3: CASSLAGVYNEQFF. The DNA of the CDR3 is TGTGCCAGCAGCTTAGCGGGTGTCTACAATGAGCAGTTCTTC.

This clonotype was observed a few times. This may be a read error, as it is one base from a much larger clone. This chain uses TRBV28 with TRBJ2-1; TRBD1 agrees at 7 bases. Germline V lookup: CDR1 MDHEN, CDR2 SYDVKM. CDR3 size: 12 residues. V shed 8 bases and J 10 bases; nucleotides not matched to a gene: 8. The CDR3 is CASGNRGGEQFF. The CDR3 DNA reads as TGTGCCAGCGGAAACAGGGGTGGCGAGCAGTTCTTC.

The sample holds many counts of this clonotype. This may be a read error, as it is one base from a much larger clone. The chain links TRBV11-3 to TRBJ2-5; TRBD2 is a possible D gene (5 bases). Trimming removed 5 bases from V and 11 bases from J, with 24 bases in between. This CDR3 has 15 amino acids. The V gene's germline CDR1 is SGHNT and CDR2 YENEEA. Here the CDR3 DNA reads TGTGCCAGCAGCCTAAGGAACCGGGAATACAATGAGCAGTACTTC. As protein: CASSLRNREYNEQYF.

V and J are TRBV7-9 and TRBJ1-2, with 8 bases aligning to TRBD1. Germline V gene lookup returns CDR1 SEHNR and CDR2 FQNEAQ (reference sequence). After removal of 1 base from V and 4 bases from J, the junction contained 17 bases not matched to a gene. This CDR3 contains 19 residues. CDR3 residues: CASSLELGETGALIYGYTF. In DNA form, the CDR3 reads TGTGCCAGCAGCTTAGAGCTCGGGGAGACAGGGGCTCTAATCTATGGCTACACCTTC.